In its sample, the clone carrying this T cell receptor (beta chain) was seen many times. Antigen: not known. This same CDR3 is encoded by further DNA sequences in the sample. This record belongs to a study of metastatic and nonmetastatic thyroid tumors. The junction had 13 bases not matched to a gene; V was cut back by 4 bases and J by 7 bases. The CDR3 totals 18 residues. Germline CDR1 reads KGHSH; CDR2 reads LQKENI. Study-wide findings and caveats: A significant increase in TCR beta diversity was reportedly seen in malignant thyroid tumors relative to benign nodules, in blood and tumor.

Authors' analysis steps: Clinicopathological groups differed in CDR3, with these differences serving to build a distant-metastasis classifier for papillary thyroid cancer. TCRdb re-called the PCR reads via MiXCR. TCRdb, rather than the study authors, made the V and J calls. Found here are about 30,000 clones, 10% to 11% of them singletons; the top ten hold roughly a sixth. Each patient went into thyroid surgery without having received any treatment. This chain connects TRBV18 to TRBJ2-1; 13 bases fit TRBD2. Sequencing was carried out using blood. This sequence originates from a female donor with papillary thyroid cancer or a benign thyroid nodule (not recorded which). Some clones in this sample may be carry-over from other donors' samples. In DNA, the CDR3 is TGTGCCAGCTCACTAAGTCGCCCCACTAGCGGGAGGGGTAATGAGCAGTTCTTC. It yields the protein CASSLSRPTSGRGNEQFF.